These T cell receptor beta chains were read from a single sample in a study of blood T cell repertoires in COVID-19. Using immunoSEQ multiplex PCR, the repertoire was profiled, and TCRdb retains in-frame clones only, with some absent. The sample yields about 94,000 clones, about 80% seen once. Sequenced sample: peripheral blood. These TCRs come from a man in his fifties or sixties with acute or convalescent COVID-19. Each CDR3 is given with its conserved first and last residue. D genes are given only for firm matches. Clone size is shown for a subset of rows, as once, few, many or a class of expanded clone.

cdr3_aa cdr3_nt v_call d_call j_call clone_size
CASRLRVSSNQPQHF TGTGCCAGCAGGTTGCGGGTTTCGAGCAATCAGCCCCAGCATTTT TRBV6-5 - TRBJ1-5 -
CASSLQQGNGQPQHF TGTGCCAGCAGCTTACAGCAGGGGAATGGGCAGCCCCAGCATTTT TRBV7-2 - TRBJ1-5 -
CASSSWGRGMNTEAFF TGCGCCAGCAGTTCATGGGGCAGGGGAATGAACACTGAAGCTTTCTTT TRBV10-2 - TRBJ1-1 once
CASSISIGSKTYEQYF TGTGCCAGCAGCATTAGCATCGGAAGCAAAACCTACGAGCAGTACTTC TRBV5-5 - TRBJ2-7 -
CASSPLTASIFYGYTF TGTGCCAGCAGTCCACTGACAGCGTCAATCTTCTATGGCTACACCTTC TRBV6-2/TRBV6-3 - TRBJ1-2 -
CASSLVGQPSGNTIYF TGTGCCAGCAGCTTAGTAGGACAGCCCTCTGGAAACACCATATATTTT TRBV7-8 - TRBJ1-3 many
CASSQAMDKHEQYF TGTGCCAGCAGCCAAGCAATGGACAAACACGAGCAGTACTTC TRBV4-2 - TRBJ2-7 -
CASSYSESGNEQFF TGTGCCAGCAGTTACTCTGAGTCCGGGAATGAGCAGTTCTTC TRBV6-2/TRBV6-3 - TRBJ2-1 -
CASKLSWSGANVLTF TGCGCCAGCAAACTATCCTGGTCTGGGGCCAACGTCCTGACTTTC TRBV5-1 - TRBJ2-6 few
CAWSVGSGRAEAFF TGTGCCTGGAGTGTAGGTTCGGGAAGGGCTGAAGCTTTCTTT TRBV30 - TRBJ1-1 -
CASSYRDSYNEQFF TGTGCCAGCAGTTACAGGGACAGTTACAATGAGCAGTTCTTC TRBV6-5 TRBD1 TRBJ2-1 -
CASSPTDRNTEAFF TGTGCCAGCAGTCCGACGGACAGGAACACTGAAGCTTTCTTT TRBV6-5 - TRBJ1-1 -
CASSPRLKNTGELFF TGTGCCAGCAGTCCTAGACTGAAGAACACCGGGGAGCTGTTTTTT TRBV25-1 - TRBJ2-2 -
CASSYGTHQETQYF TGTGCCAGCAGTTACGGGACACACCAAGAGACCCAGTACTTC TRBV6-5 - TRBJ2-5 -
CASSLTQGGSTEAFF TGTGCCAGCAGCTTAACACAGGGGGGGAGCACTGAAGCTTTCTTT TRBV11-2 TRBD1 TRBJ1-1 -
CASSPEAGQRVRYTF TGTGCCAGCTCACCAGAGGCGGGACAGAGAGTTCGCTACACCTTC TRBV18 TRBD1 TRBJ1-2 -
CASSQERRGLTDTQYF TGCGCCAGCAGCCAAGAAAGGCGGGGGCTCACAGATACGCAGTATTTT TRBV4-3 - TRBJ2-3 -